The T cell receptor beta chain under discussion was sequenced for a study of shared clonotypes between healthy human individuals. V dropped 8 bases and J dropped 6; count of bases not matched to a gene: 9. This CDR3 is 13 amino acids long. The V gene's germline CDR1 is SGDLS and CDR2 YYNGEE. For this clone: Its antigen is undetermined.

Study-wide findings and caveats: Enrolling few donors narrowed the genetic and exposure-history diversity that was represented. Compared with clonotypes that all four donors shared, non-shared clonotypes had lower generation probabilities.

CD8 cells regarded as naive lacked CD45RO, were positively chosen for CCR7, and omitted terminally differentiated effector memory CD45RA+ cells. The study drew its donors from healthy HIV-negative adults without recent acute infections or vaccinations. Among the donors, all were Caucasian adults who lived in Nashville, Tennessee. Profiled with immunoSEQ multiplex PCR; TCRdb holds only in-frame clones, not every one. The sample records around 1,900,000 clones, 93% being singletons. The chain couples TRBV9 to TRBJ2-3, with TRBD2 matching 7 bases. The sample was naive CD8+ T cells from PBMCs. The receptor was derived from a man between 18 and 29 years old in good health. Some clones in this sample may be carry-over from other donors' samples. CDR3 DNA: TGTGCCAGTCGTCCAGCGGGAAGGGATACGCAGTATTTT. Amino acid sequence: CASRPAGRDTQYF.